The clone carrying this T cell receptor (beta chain) showed up just once. The antigen remains undetermined. Because the CDR3's place on the DNA is in doubt, the DNA is left out and the CDR3 is given as listed by TCRdb. The authors ran a second PCR of about 7 to 11 cycles using a sample-barcoded 5' primer and a J-beta primer mix. A tag from a template-switch adaptor with 12 random nucleotides marked each cDNA molecule. MiXCR, applied by TCRdb to the 5' RACE reads, yields one record per CDR3 protein. The sample contains some 900,000 distinct CDR3 sequences, more than 25% of which appear only once. Donors each provided 7.5 to 10 milliliters of peripheral blood. This entry is derived from a study of blood T cells in healthy people across ages. The study, taken as a whole, reports: Strong correlation existed between TCR beta diversity and naive T cell percentage.

Counting both end residues, the CDR3 totals 23 amino acids. Per the germline V gene, CDR1 is SGHTA and CDR2 is FQGNSA. The sequenced sample was blood. The source is a woman at least 80 years old in good health. This sequence joins TRBV7-2 and TRBJ2-7; the D call TRBD1 from the table was never checked on the DNA. CDR3 sequence reads: CASSLADRDGYTFGSGTFYEQYF.